This is a list of T cell receptor beta chains from one sample in a study of vaccination and CD4 T cells after COVID-19. No antigen is known for these receptors. In TCRdb, the PCR reads were re-called with MiXCR into one record per CDR3 protein. Altogether about 18,000 distinct CDR3 sequences are present, around 59% being singletons, with the ten largest covering about 12%. The sample consisted of CD4+ T cells from blood, cultured in vitro. Source of these receptors: a human donor who had recovered from COVID-19. The CDR3 runs from the conserved cysteine through the conserved F or W. The D gene is left open where the match is weak. Size is omitted from some rows. Given values are once, few, many or a class for expanded clones.

J: TRBJ2-7; V: TRBV7-2; size: once; D: NA; CDR3: CASSLVGYGEQYF; DNA: TGTGCCAGCAGCTTGGTGGGCTACGGCGAGCAGTACTTC
J: TRBJ1-2; V: TRBV20-1; size: NA; D: NA; CDR3: CSARELGEGYGYTF; DNA: TGCAGTGCTAGAGAATTAGGGGAGGGCTATGGCTACACCTTC
J: TRBJ1-2; V: TRBV6-1; size: few; D: TRBD1; CDR3: CASSRGQGGGGYTF; DNA: TGTGCCAGCAGTCGCGGACAGGGAGGTGGTGGCTACACCTTC
J: TRBJ1-5; V: TRBV6-1; size: few; D: TRBD1; CDR3: CASSKGQGQNQPQHF; DNA: TGTGCCAGCAGTAAGGGACAGGGCCAAAATCAGCCCCAGCATTTT
J: TRBJ2-1; V: TRBV24-1; size: few; D: TRBD1; CDR3: CATSDPRVGDRGYNEQFF; DNA: TGTGCCACCAGTGATCCCCGTGTCGGGGACAGGGGCTACAATGAGCAGTTCTTC
J: TRBJ1-2; V: TRBV15; size: few; D: NA; CDR3: CATSTGGTGYGYTF; DNA: TGTGCCACCAGTACGGGAGGGACGGGATATGGCTACACCTTC
J: TRBJ2-2; V: TRBV7-8; size: few; D: TRBD2; CDR3: CASSLGWPTGGPGELFF; DNA: TGTGCCAGCAGCTTAGGGTGGCCGACGGGAGGGCCCGGGGAGCTGTTTTTT
J: TRBJ1-1; V: TRBV4-3; size: NA; D: TRBD1; CDR3: CASSQDSGGRTEAFF; DNA: TGCGCCAGCAGCCAAGATTCAGGGGGTCGAACTGAAGCTTTCTTT
J: TRBJ1-2; V: TRBV19; size: NA; D: TRBD1; CDR3: CASSPDRVGYGYTF; DNA: TGTGCCAGTAGCCCGGACAGGGTCGGCTATGGCTACACCTTC
J: TRBJ2-7; V: TRBV6-2/TRBV6-3; size: NA; D: TRBD1; CDR3: CASSRQGFYEQYF; DNA: TGTGCCAGCAGCCGACAGGGCTTCTACGAGCAGTACTTC
J: TRBJ2-5; V: TRBV5-1; size: NA; D: TRBD2; CDR3: CASSFLLAGGLGETQYF; DNA: TGCGCCAGCAGCTTTCTTCTAGCGGGAGGGCTCGGGGAGACCCAGTACTTC
J: TRBJ1-3; V: TRBV9; size: NA; D: TRBD1; CDR3: CASSATGNSGNTIYF; DNA: TGTGCCAGCAGCGCGACAGGGAACTCTGGAAACACCATATATTTT
J: TRBJ1-6; V: TRBV7-9; size: NA; D: TRBD1; CDR3: CASSGRTGGWYSPLHF; DNA: TGTGCCAGCAGCGGGCGGACAGGGGGCTGGTATTCACCCCTCCACTTT
J: TRBJ2-3; V: TRBV7-9; size: NA; D: TRBD2; CDR3: CASSSGTSDTDTQYF; DNA: TGTGCCAGCAGTTCCGGGACTAGCGACACAGATACGCAGTATTTT
J: TRBJ2-5; V: TRBV20-1; size: NA; D: NA; CDR3: CSARDYGGWGPGEIQYF; DNA: TGCAGTGCTAGAGACTACGGCGGTTGGGGGCCGGGGGAGATCCAGTACTTC
J: TRBJ2-5; V: TRBV7-2; size: NA; D: TRBD2; CDR3: CASSPQTSKGGETQYF; DNA: TGTGCCAGCAGCCCCCAGACTAGCAAGGGAGGAGAGACCCAGTACTTC
J: TRBJ2-5; V: TRBV2; size: NA; D: NA; CDR3: CASSDRGETQYF; DNA: TGTGCCAGCAGTGACAGAGGAGAGACCCAGTACTTC
J: TRBJ2-7; V: TRBV27; size: NA; D: TRBD1; CDR3: CASRFDREGAEQYF; DNA: TGTGCCAGCAGGTTCGACAGGGAAGGCGCCGAGCAGTACTTC
J: TRBJ1-5; V: TRBV4-3; size: few; D: NA; CDR3: CASSQEPQGNQPQHF; DNA: TGCGCCAGCAGCCAAGAGCCCCAGGGCAATCAGCCCCAGCATTTT
J: TRBJ2-3; V: TRBV6-1; size: NA; D: NA; CDR3: CASNNGPPDTQYF; DNA: TGTGCCAGCAATAACGGGCCCCCGGATACGCAGTATTTT
J: TRBJ2-2; V: TRBV5-1; size: NA; D: TRBD2; CDR3: CASSIAGDPGELFF; DNA: TGCGCCAGCTCCATAGCGGGAGATCCCGGGGAGCTGTTTTTT
J: TRBJ1-2; V: TRBV19; size: NA; D: NA; CDR3: CASSPGRIPYGYTF; DNA: TGTGCCAGTAGCCCGGGCCGAATTCCTTATGGCTACACCTTC
J: TRBJ2-3; V: TRBV11-1; size: few; D: TRBD1; CDR3: CASSPTGDTDTQYF; DNA: TGTGCCAGCAGCCCTACAGGGGACACAGATACGCAGTATTTT
J: TRBJ1-6; V: TRBV6-2/TRBV6-3; size: few; D: NA; CDR3: CASIPGAAFGNSPLHF; DNA: TGTGCCAGCATTCCCGGCGCGGCGTTCGGCAATTCACCCCTCCACTTT
J: TRBJ2-7; V: TRBV6-5; size: NA; D: TRBD2; CDR3: CAGSYGAAGGPEEQYF; DNA: TGTGCCGGCAGTTACGGGGCAGCGGGGGGGCCGGAGGAGCAGTACTTC
J: TRBJ2-3; V: TRBV5-1; size: NA; D: TRBD1; CDR3: CASSFRQGDTQYF; DNA: TGCGCCAGCAGCTTTCGACAGGGAGATACGCAGTATTTT
J: TRBJ1-5; V: TRBV2; size: few; D: NA; CDR3: CASTTEDYSNQPQHF; DNA: TGTGCCAGCACGACGGAGGACTATAGCAATCAGCCCCAGCATTTT
J: TRBJ1-2; V: TRBV28; size: few; D: NA; CDR3: CASSQSGAESLYGYTF; DNA: TGTGCCAGCAGTCAATCCGGGGCCGAATCTCTCTATGGCTACACCTTC
J: TRBJ2-3; V: TRBV25-1; size: NA; D: NA; CDR3: CASSDRALPRRDTDTQYF; DNA: TGTGCCAGCAGTGATCGGGCCTTACCGCGGAGGGACACAGATACGCAGTATTTT
J: TRBJ1-2; V: TRBV28; size: NA; D: NA; CDR3: CASSPRDYGYTF; DNA: TGTGCCAGCAGCCCGCGGGACTATGGCTACACCTTC
J: TRBJ2-3; V: TRBV10-2; size: NA; D: NA; CDR3: CASSPGARDTQYF; DNA: TGCGCCAGCAGTCCGGGGGCACGAGATACGCAGTATTTT
J: TRBJ1-5; V: TRBV7-2; size: few; D: NA; CDR3: CASSPILGGNQPQHF; DNA: TGTGCCAGCAGCCCGATATTGGGTGGCAATCAGCCCCAGCATTTT
J: TRBJ2-7; V: TRBV12-3/TRBV12-4; size: NA; D: NA; CDR3: CASSSGLPNSYEQYF; DNA: TGTGCCAGCAGTTCGGGACTTCCGAACTCCTACGAGCAGTACTTC
J: TRBJ1-6; V: TRBV11-2; size: NA; D: NA; CDR3: CASSFDRTNSPLHF; DNA: TGTGCCAGCAGCTTCGACAGAACTAATTCACCCCTCCACTTT
J: TRBJ2-5; V: TRBV2; size: NA; D: NA; CDR3: CASSQTGMGETQYF; DNA: TGTGCCAGCAGCCAGACCGGGATGGGGGAGACCCAGTACTTC
J: TRBJ1-5; V: TRBV6-1; size: NA; D: NA; CDR3: CASSGRKNQPQHF; DNA: TGTGCCAGCAGTGGTAGAAAAAATCAGCCCCAGCATTTT
J: TRBJ1-1; V: TRBV20-1; size: NA; D: TRBD1; CDR3: CSVQGAGTEAFF; DNA: TGCAGCGTACAGGGGGCAGGGACTGAAGCTTTCTTT
J: TRBJ1-1; V: TRBV19; size: NA; D: NA; CDR3: CASSPQGRAYEAFF; DNA: TGTGCCAGTAGTCCACAGGGTCGAGCCTACGAAGCTTTCTTT
J: TRBJ2-2; V: TRBV28; size: NA; D: NA; CDR3: CASSLFGQNTGELFF; DNA: TGTGCCAGCAGTTTATTTGGACAGAACACCGGGGAGCTGTTTTTT
J: TRBJ2-7; V: TRBV6-5; size: once; D: NA; CDR3: CASSYLRTGDYEQYF; DNA: TGTGCCAGCAGTTACCTGCGGACTGGAGACTACGAGCAGTACTTC
J: TRBJ1-5; V: TRBV28; size: NA; D: NA; CDR3: CASSRWGGGQPQHF; DNA: TGTGCCAGCAGCCGTTGGGGGGGCGGTCAGCCCCAGCATTTT
J: TRBJ1-5; V: TRBV2; size: NA; D: TRBD1; CDR3: CASRETGLNQPQHF; DNA: TGTGCCAGCAGAGAGACAGGGCTCAATCAGCCCCAGCATTTT
J: TRBJ2-5; V: TRBV7-6; size: NA; D: NA; CDR3: CASRIGGGGVETQYF; DNA: TGTGCCAGCAGAATAGGGGGCGGGGGAGTAGAGACCCAGTACTTC
J: TRBJ1-4; V: TRBV7-8; size: NA; D: NA; CDR3: CASSLGGGDEKLFF; DNA: TGTGCCAGCAGCTTAGGGGGTGGGGATGAAAAACTGTTTTTT
J: TRBJ2-3; V: TRBV5-4; size: NA; D: TRBD2; CDR3: CASSSPLAGGTFTDTQYF; DNA: TGTGCCAGCAGCTCCCCACTAGCGGGGGGCACATTCACAGATACGCAGTATTTT
J: TRBJ1-2; V: TRBV11-2; size: NA; D: NA; CDR3: CASSLPLEGLVGYTF; DNA: TGTGCCAGCAGCTTACCTCTGGAGGGTCTGGTTGGCTACACCTTC
J: TRBJ2-5; V: TRBV19; size: NA; D: TRBD2; CDR3: CASSMVSGGQETQYF; DNA: TGTGCCAGTAGTATGGTTAGCGGGGGTCAAGAGACCCAGTACTTC
J: TRBJ1-1; V: TRBV11-2; size: few; D: NA; CDR3: CASSLFRTPKAFF; DNA: TGTGCCAGCAGCTTGTTTCGGACTCCAAAAGCTTTCTTT
J: TRBJ2-7; V: TRBV6-1; size: few; D: NA; CDR3: CASKRGALAGEQYF; DNA: TGTGCCAGCAAAAGGGGGGCCCTTGCGGGCGAGCAGTACTTC
J: TRBJ2-3; V: TRBV6-5; size: NA; D: NA; CDR3: CASSYTTGGRTDTQYF; DNA: TGTGCCAGCAGTTACACTACTGGGGGACGGACAGATACGCAGTATTTT
J: TRBJ2-7; V: TRBV7-2; size: NA; D: NA; CDR3: CASSFNKGSYEQYF; DNA: TGTGCCAGCAGCTTTAATAAGGGGTCCTACGAGCAGTACTTC
J: TRBJ2-5; V: TRBV19; size: NA; D: NA; CDR3: CASSPAAETQYF; DNA: TGTGCCAGTAGTCCAGCAGCGGAGACCCAGTACTTC